The 5 T cell receptor beta chains presented below share a single source sample, sequenced in a study of CD8 T cells in ankylosing spondylitis (dated by TCRdb to about 2017). Study-level results and caveats: A TCR beta motif of eight highly homologous amino acid variants appeared characteristic of blood from ankylosing spondylitis patients.

The antigens of these receptors remain unknown. The library was produced with 5' RACE. This sample was sequenced with an Illumina HiSeq 2500. The raw public data were reprocessed by TCRdb itself: fastp quality trimming at Q25, MiXCR clonotype calling, in-frame beta chains only. Every CDR3 protein is listed once, alongside the most common genes and DNA of its rows. This sample holds around 430,000 distinct CDR3 sequences; under 20% were observed only once. Over 0.9% of the sample comes from the top ten. The sequencing sample was made of blood, either unsorted or a sorted T cell fraction (not recorded which). The receptors shown here come from a male donor with ankylosing spondylitis.

The chain employs TRBV7-3 and TRBJ2-3, with D perhaps TRBD1 or TRBD2 (6 bases each). The V and J ends lost 1 base and 5 bases respectively, with 13 bases between them. Germline values: CDR1 SGHTA, CDR2 FQGTGA. The CDR3 runs 15 residues. The DNA for the CDR3 is TGTGCCAGCAGCTTAATGGGGGGACACGGAGATACGCAGTATTTT. It is translated as CASSLMGGHGDTQYF. Looking up the rest from reference TRBV7-3 and TRBJ2-3 gives the full variable domain: GAGVSQTPSNKVTEKGKYVELRCDPISGHTALYWYRQSLGQGPEFLIYFQGTGAADDSGLPNDRFFAVRPEGSVSTLKIQRTERGDSAVYLCASSLMGGHGDTQYFGPGTRLTVL.

The chain has TRBV28 and TRBJ1-2; D is possibly TRBD1 (5 bases). The V gene lost 4 bases and the J gene lost 7 bases, with 22 bases spanning the gap. Germline values: CDR1 MDHEN, CDR2 SYDVKM. The CDR3 contains 16 residues. The CDR3 sequence is CASSSLRGLEGRGYTF. CDR3 DNA sequence: TGTGCCAGCAGTTCGCTGCGGGGCCTCGAGGGACGTGGCTACACCTTC.

The chain joins TRBV18 to TRBJ2-7; 8 positions agree with TRBD2. This CDR3 contains 16 residues. V shed 3 bases, J shed 0 bases, and the junction held 7 bases outside the gene matches. Germline assignment: CDR1 KGHSH and CDR2 LQKENI. For the CDR3, the DNA is TGTGCCAGCTCACCCACCTTACTAGCGGACTCCTACGAGCAGTACTTC. Translation gives CASSPTLLADSYEQYF. Based on the CDR3 plus reference TRBV18 and TRBJ2-7, the full variable domain is NAGVMQNPRHLVRRRGQEARLRCSPMKGHSHVYWYRQLPEEGLKFMVYLQKENIIDESGMPKERFSAEFPKEGPSILRIQQVVRGDSAAYFCASSPTLLADSYEQYFGPGTRLTVT.

A few counts support this clonotype. J is TRBJ1-2 and V is TRBV19, with a possible D match to TRBD1 (6 bases). V lost 8 bases and J 0 bases, leaving 13 bases between the germline ends. The CDR3 loop spans 14 amino acids. Germline V CDR1 and CDR2: LNHDA, SQIVND (reference sequence). CDR3 in DNA: TGTGCCAGTCTAGACAGGACCTCTAACTATGGCTACACCTTC. Amino acid sequence: CASLDRTSNYGYTF.

V and J are TRBV5-6 and TRBJ1-1, with a possible D match to TRBD1 (6 bases). The CDR3 is made up of 14 amino acids. CDR1 and CDR2 from the germline V gene are SGHDT and YYEEEE. Trimming cost V 6 bases and J 3 bases, with 15 bases left between them. In DNA form, the CDR3 reads TGTGCCAGCACCTCGACAGGTAGCTACACTGAAGCTTTCTTT. Protein product: CASTSTGSYTEAFF.